This TCR beta chain appears in the sequencing data of a study of radiation and T cells in renal cell carcinoma. The time point is: baseline pretreatment blood. Treatment denoted: 15 Gy SBRT to primary tumor, nephrectomy 4 weeks later. Measured with immunoSEQ multiplex PCR; TCRdb has only the in-frame clones, and not every one. Of some 150,000 clones listed, 83% are singletons. V was trimmed by 5 bases and J by 3 bases, leaving 13 bases between them. The V gene's germline CDR1 is SGHTA and CDR2 FQGNSA. CDR3 length equals 14 residues. The receptor was isolated from a woman aged 45-65 years with renal cell carcinoma. The rearrangement uses TRBV7-2 and TRBJ1-1, with no clear D. Here the sequenced sample was blood, taken from a patient whose treatment included radiotherapy and nephrectomy. Written as DNA, the CDR3 is TGTGCCAGCAGCCGACCTACTTTCGACACTGAAGCTTTCTTT. It specifies CASSRPTFDTEAFF.